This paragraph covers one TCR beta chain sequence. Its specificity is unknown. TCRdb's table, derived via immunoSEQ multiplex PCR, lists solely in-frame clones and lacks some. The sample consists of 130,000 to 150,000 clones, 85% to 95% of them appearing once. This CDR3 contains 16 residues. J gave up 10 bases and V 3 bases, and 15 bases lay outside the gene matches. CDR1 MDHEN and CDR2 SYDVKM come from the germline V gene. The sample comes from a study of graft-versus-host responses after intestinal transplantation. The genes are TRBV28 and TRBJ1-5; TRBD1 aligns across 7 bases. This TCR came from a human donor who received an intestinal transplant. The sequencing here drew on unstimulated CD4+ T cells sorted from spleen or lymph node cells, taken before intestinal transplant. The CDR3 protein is CASSFGSRDRIVPQHF. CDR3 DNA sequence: TGTGCCAGCAGTTTCGGCTCCCGGGACAGAATAGTTCCCCAGCATTTT.